These T cell receptor beta chains were read from a single sample in a study of CD8 T cells in ankylosing spondylitis. From the 5' RACE reads, TCRdb called clonotypes with MiXCR, one entry per CDR3 protein. Found here are 50,000 to 75,000 distinct CDR3 sequences, around 6.4% of them singletons; the top ten hold roughly 5%. The specimen sequenced was synovial fluid, either unsorted or a sorted T cell fraction (not recorded which). The receptors come from a male donor with ankylosing spondylitis. Each CDR3 is given without its conserved first and last residue. Not every row has a clone size; where given, it reads once, few, many or a size class.

j_call | v_call | clone_size | cdr3_aa
TRBJ2-3 | TRBV7-9 | - | ASSLRAGATDTQY
TRBJ1-5 | TRBV6-5 | many | ASSYSFLGDQPQH
TRBJ2-7 | TRBV20-1 | - | SARAVVAGVPEQY
TRBJ1-1 | TRBV29-1 | many | SITGTGAEAF
TRBJ1-3 | TRBV28 | many | ASSDGRGARNTIY
TRBJ2-1 | TRBV5-1 | many | ASSLDGVYNEQF
TRBJ2-1 | TRBV10-3 | many | AISSGTSGSGGYNEQF
TRBJ2-5 | TRBV13 | many | ASSLRRHQETQY
TRBJ2-1 | TRBV27 | few | ASSRGLAEVPSYNEQF
TRBJ2-2 | TRBV12-3/TRBV12-4 | many | ASKHQWRDTGELF
TRBJ2-1 | TRBV7-8 | many | ASSSLAGEDFSYNEQF
TRBJ2-1 | TRBV4-1 | few | ASSLDFNEQF
TRBJ2-1 | TRBV7-3 | few | ASSLVRDSRTEQF
TRBJ2-7 | TRBV11-2 | few | ASSLEVSGAGRSYEQY
TRBJ1-1 | TRBV3-1 | - | ASGRQANTEAF
TRBJ1-2 | TRBV28 | many | ASSLYRNYGYT
TRBJ2-7 | TRBV20-1 | many | SAKGTEASYEQY
TRBJ1-4 | TRBV21-1 | many | ASSKAQAGFNEKLF
TRBJ2-3 | TRBV6-5 | - | ASSYGVEGADTQY
TRBJ2-1 | TRBV11-2 | few | ASSPDRYNEQF
TRBJ2-5 | TRBV27 | few | ASSSRTSIETQY
TRBJ2-7 | TRBV2 | many | ASRATPYSGRSFEQY
TRBJ1-1 | TRBV20-1 | many | SARVWLELNTEAF
TRBJ2-3 | TRBV29-1 | few | SVDLAGGSTDTQY
TRBJ2-3 | TRBV18 | many | ASSPMETIGTDTQY
TRBJ2-7 | TRBV7-8 | - | ASSTREGREEQY
TRBJ1-1 | TRBV29-1 | many | SVTGTGGREAF
TRBJ2-1 | TRBV3-1 | many | ASSQNGGRF
TRBJ2-7 | TRBV6-6 | many | ATLGTGSYEQY
TRBJ2-5 | TRBV6-5 | - | ASSYPGGPGDQETQY
TRBJ1-4 | TRBV4-2 | few | ASSQDPDRRNEKLF
TRBJ1-5 | TRBV15 | - | ATSEGRGGRQPQH
TRBJ1-5 | TRBV7-9 | many | ASSRNPTGGLGQPQH
TRBJ1-5 | TRBV2 | few | ASSERASQPQH
TRBJ1-1 | TRBV19 | few | ASSTQGFNAEAF
TRBJ1-2 | TRBV5-1 | few | ASSGGDTFYGYT
TRBJ2-5 | TRBV2 | many | ASSVRQQETQY
TRBJ1-2 | TRBV5-1 | - | ASSLGDPPRDGYT
TRBJ1-1 | TRBV29-1 | many | SVELKTNTEAF